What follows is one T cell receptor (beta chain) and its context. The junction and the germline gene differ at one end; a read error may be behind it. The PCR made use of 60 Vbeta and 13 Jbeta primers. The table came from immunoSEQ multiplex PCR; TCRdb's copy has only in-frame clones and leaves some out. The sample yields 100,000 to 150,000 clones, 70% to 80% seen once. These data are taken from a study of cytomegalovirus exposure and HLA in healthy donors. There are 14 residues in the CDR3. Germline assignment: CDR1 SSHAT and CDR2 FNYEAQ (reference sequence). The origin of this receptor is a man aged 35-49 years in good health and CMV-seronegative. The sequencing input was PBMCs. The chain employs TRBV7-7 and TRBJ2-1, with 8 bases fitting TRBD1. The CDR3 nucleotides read TGTGCTAGCAGCTTTGGGACAGGCAACAATGAGCAGTTCTTC. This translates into CASSFGTGNNEQFF.